The 17 T cell receptor beta chains below come from one sample, sequenced in a study of blood T cell repertoires in COVID-19. The protocol was immunoSEQ multiplex PCR, while the TCRdb copy is restricted to in-frame clones and leaves out a portion. This table holds about 440,000 clones, 70% to 90% found once. What was sequenced was PBMCs or T cells enriched from blood (not recorded which). Receptors originate from a woman aged 18-30 years with acute COVID-19.

V is TRBV5-6 and J is TRBJ2-4; the match to TRBD2 covers 7 bases. Unmatched junction bases numbered 6, after V lost 5 bases and J lost 4 bases. The length of the CDR3 is 14 residues. The germline CDR1 and CDR2 sequences are SGHDT and YYEEEE. The DNA of the CDR3 is TGTGCCAGCAGTCTTGGGACTACAAAAAACATTCAGTACTTC. Residues: CASSLGTTKNIQYF.

The rearrangement links TRBV19 to TRBJ2-1; 8 nucleotides align to TRBD2. V gave up 9 bases and J gave up 8 bases; unmatched junction bases: 9. The CDR3 spans 13 residues. The germline V gene encodes CDR1 LNHDA and CDR2 SQIVND (reference sequence). This chain's CDR3 is CASVKLGGDEQFF. CDR3 DNA: TGTGCCAGCGTTAAACTCGGGGGGGATGAGCAGTTCTTC. Filled out from reference TRBV19 and TRBJ2-1, the complete variable domain reads DGGITQSPKYLFRKEGQNVTLSCEQNLNHDAMYWYRQDPGQGLRLIYYSQIVNDFQKGDIAEGYSVSREKKESFPLTVTSAQKNPTAFYLCASVKLGGDEQFFGPGTRLTVL.

A note on this clone: Other DNA variants within this sample encode the same CDR3. This sequence joins TRBV10-3 and TRBJ1-1; no clear D gene. The V gene lost 0 bases and the J gene lost 5 bases, with 7 bases spanning the gap. This CDR3 contains 13 residues. The germline gives CDR1 ENHRY, CDR2 SYGVKD. The CDR3 region is CAISESGETEAFF. As DNA, the CDR3 is TGTGCCATCAGTGAGTCCGGGGAGACTGAAGCTTTCTTT.

The CDR3 DNA sequence: TGTGCCACCACCACGCCGGGGGCTGGAAACACCATATATTTT. As protein: CATTTPGAGNTIYF. The chain is built from TRBV15 and TRBJ1-3; tentative D call: TRBD1 (5 bases). CDR3 length: 14 amino acids. In germline, CDR1 is LNHNV, CDR2 YYDKDF (reference sequence). Trimming stripped 7 bases from V and 2 bases from J, with 12 bases between.

The chain employs TRBV28 and TRBJ2-5; tentatively, D is TRBD1 (6 bases). The CDR3 is 15 residues long. V was clipped by 1 base and J by 0 bases, with 9 bases between them. CDR1 and CDR2 from the germline V gene are MDHEN and SYDVKM. As DNA, the CDR3 is TGTGCCAGCAGTTTATCAGGGGCTCACCAAGAGACCCAGTACTTC. The encoded protein is CASSLSGAHQETQYF.

The gene calls are TRBV10-1 and TRBJ2-7; 11 bases match TRBD2. The CDR3 runs to 16 residues. CDR1 and CDR2 from the germline V gene are WNHNN and SYGVQD (reference sequence). The trim removed 6 bases at V and 4 bases at J, leaving 11 bases unmatched. CDR3 DNA sequence: TGCGCCAGCAGACCCACTAGCGGGAGTGAAGGGTACGAGCAGTACTTC. The encoded protein is CASRPTSGSEGYEQYF.

This clone was seen once. This chain joins TRBV28 and TRBJ1-6, with no clear D. The CDR3 contains 14 residues. Looked up from germline, CDR1 is MDHEN and CDR2 is SYDVKM. Deletions cut 2 bases from V and 4 bases from J, with 6 bases between. CDR3 sequence reads: CASSLVEYNSPLHF. CDR3 DNA: TGTGCCAGCAGTTTAGTTGAGTATAATTCACCCCTCCACTTT.

The chain links TRBV29-1 to TRBJ2-7, with TRBD2 matching 9 bases. J lost 4 bases, V lost 4 bases, and 14 bases had no gene match. CDR1 SQVTM and CDR2 ANQGSEA come from the germline V gene. The CDR3 covers 16 residues. DNA of the CDR3: TGCAGCGTTGGGGATATAAGCGGGAGGAGGAAGTACGAGCAGTACTTC. It encodes CSVGDISGRRKYEQYF.

CDR3 residues: CASTGTSEGADTQYF. The CDR3 nucleotides read TGTGCCAGCACAGGGACTAGCGAAGGTGCAGATACGCAGTATTTT. V and J are TRBV9 and TRBJ2-3; 10 nucleotides agree with TRBD2. The CDR3 extends over 15 amino acids. After removal of 6 bases from V and 4 bases from J, the junction contained 8 bases not matched to a gene. The V gene's germline CDR1 is SGDLS and CDR2 YYNGEE.

The V and J genes are TRBV5-1 and TRBJ2-3; 7 bases are a match to TRBD2. The J segment lost 1 base and the V segment lost 1 base, leaving 3 bases of the junction unmatched. The germline V gene encodes CDR1 SGHRS and CDR2 YFSETQ. CDR3 length: 15 residues. The CDR3 nucleotides are TGCGCCAGCAGCTTGCGGGGGGACCGCACAGATACGCAGTATTTT. Its protein product is CASSLRGDRTDTQYF.

The rearrangement links TRBV7-9 to TRBJ1-1; D is uncertain. In germline, CDR1 is SEHNR, CDR2 FQNEAQ (reference sequence). The length of the CDR3 is 13 residues. With 10 bases removed from V and 5 bases from J, the gap between germline ends came to 17 bases. The CDR3 nucleotides are TGTGCCACCGGGGAGGGAGGAAGGACTGAAGCTTTCTTT. Encoded protein: CATGEGGRTEAFF.

This clone appeared a few times. The V gene is TRBV18, the J gene TRBJ1-1; D ambiguous. Germline lookup yields CDR1 KGHSH and CDR2 LQKENI. Trimming cost V 3 bases and J 6 bases, with 8 bases left between them. This CDR3 spans 12 amino acids. The CDR3: CASSPPGAEAFF. CDR3 DNA: TGTGCCAGCTCACCCCCGGGAGCTGAAGCTTTCTTT.

The chain combines TRBV27 with TRBJ2-7; 9 positions agree with TRBD1. Trimming removed 6 bases from V and 3 bases from J; junction bases left unmatched: 6. The CDR3 totals 14 residues. Germline V lookup: CDR1 MNHEY, CDR2 SMNVEV (reference sequence). The CDR3 spells CASREDRGVYEQYF. The DNA for the CDR3 is TGTGCCAGCAGGGAGGACAGGGGAGTCTACGAGCAGTACTTC.

V gene TRBV24-1 combines with J gene TRBJ2-3; no firm D call. Germline assignment: CDR1 KGHDR and CDR2 SFDVKD. The CDR3 has 13 amino acids. Trimming took 3 bases from V and 4 from J, leaving 7 bases between them. CDR3 amino acids: CATSDPPADTQYF. CDR3 bases: TGTGCCACCAGTGATCCCCCGGCAGATACGCAGTATTTT.

The V gene is TRBV6-1, the J gene TRBJ1-2; unclear D gene. Trimming left V 2 bases short and J 2 bases short, with 15 bases between. Per the germline V gene, CDR1 is MNHNS and CDR2 is SASEGT. The CDR3 is 16 residues long. CDR3 DNA sequence: TGTGCCAGCAGTGAACTCGGAGAGGAGTTAAACTATGGCTACACCTTC. Protein sequence: CASSELGEELNYGYTF.

The chain carries TRBV15 and TRBJ2-3; the D is unclear. The CDR3 contains 15 residues. V was trimmed by 0 bases and J by 6 bases, leaving 13 bases between them. Germline V CDR1 and CDR2: LNHNV, YYDKDF (reference sequence). The CDR3 reads CATSRDKRPADTQYF. Written as DNA, the CDR3 is TGTGCCACCAGCAGAGATAAGAGGCCCGCGGATACGCAGTATTTT.

The V call is TRBV19, the J call TRBJ2-7, with D maybe TRBD2 (6 bases). Germline CDR1 LNHDA, CDR2 SQIVND (reference sequence). This CDR3 contains 14 residues. V was trimmed by 11 bases and J by 7 bases, leaving 24 bases between them. CDR3 loop: CAVGAGPRTKEQYF. The CDR3 DNA follows: TGTGCCGTCGGGGCGGGGCCTCGGACGAAAGAGCAGTACTTC.